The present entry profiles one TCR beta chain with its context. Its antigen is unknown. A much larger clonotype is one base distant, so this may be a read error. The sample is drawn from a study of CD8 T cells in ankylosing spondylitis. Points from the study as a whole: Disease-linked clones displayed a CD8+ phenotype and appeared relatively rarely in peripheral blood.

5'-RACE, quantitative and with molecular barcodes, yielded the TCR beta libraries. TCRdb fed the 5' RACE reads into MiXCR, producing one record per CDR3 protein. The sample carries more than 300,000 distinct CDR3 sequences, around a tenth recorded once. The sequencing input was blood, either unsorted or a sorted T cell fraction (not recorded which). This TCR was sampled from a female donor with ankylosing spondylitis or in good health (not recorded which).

CDR3 in amino acids: CASSPYSPPDITKSYNEQFF. CDR3 sequence (DNA): TGTGCCAGCAGTCCGTATTCTCCCCCAGACATCACCAAGTCCTACAATGAGCAGTTCTTC. This chain connects TRBV27 to TRBJ2-1; D ambiguous. CDR3 length: 20 residues. V lost 5 bases and J 1 base, leaving 27 bases between the germline ends. Germline assignment: CDR1 MNHEY and CDR2 SMNVEV (reference sequence).